The 2 T cell receptor beta chains in this list originate from one sample, sequenced in a study of blood T cell repertoires in COVID-19. Libraries were prepared by immunoSEQ multiplex PCR; TCRdb keeps only in-frame clonotypes and omits some of them. Of more than 200,000 clones in the sample, more than 85% were seen once. The specimen was PBMCs or T cells enriched from blood (not recorded which). The origin of the receptors is a woman aged 30 to 39 who had recovered from COVID-19.

The genes are TRBV19 and TRBJ1-1; 7 bases line up with TRBD1. The germline V gene has CDR1 LNHDA and CDR2 SQIVND (reference sequence). V was pared by 3 bases and J by 4 bases, with 5 bases of the junction left unmatched. CDR3 length: 14 amino acids. Here the CDR3 DNA reads TGTGCCAGTAGTATTAGGGGGCAGGTCACTGAAGCTTTCTTT. Translating gives CASSIRGQVTEAFF.

The rearrangement uses TRBV27 and TRBJ1-1; 7 bases line up with TRBD1. Unmatched junction bases numbered 7, after V lost 2 bases and J lost 1 base. The length of the CDR3 is 16 residues. Germline values: CDR1 MNHEY, CDR2 SMNVEV (reference sequence). CDR3 region: CASSLVRTGPNTEAFF. CDR3 in DNA: TGTGCCAGCAGTTTAGTACGGACAGGTCCGAACACTGAAGCTTTCTTT.